The next 27 T cell receptor beta chains were all read from a single sample in a study of beta chain features in type 1 diabetes. Sequencing targeted expressed TCRB transcripts, as all isolated RNA had been reverse transcribed. Method: immunoSEQ multiplex PCR; TCRdb's copy keeps in-frame clones and lacks some. The sample contains roughly 450,000 clones, roughly 10% of which appear only once. Source material: naive CD4+ T cells from blood. The source is a woman in her late teens or twenties in good health.

This clone was seen a handful of times. The rearrangement joins TRBV6-6 to TRBJ2-2; D possibly corresponds to TRBD1 (6 bases). V gave up 4 bases and J gave up 3 bases, with 12 bases separating them. The CDR3 length is 15 residues. Germline V lookup: CDR1 MNHNY, CDR2 SVGAGI (reference sequence). CDR3 DNA: TGTGCCAGCAGTTCATCCGGGACACACACCGGGGAGCTGTTTTTT. Translated, it gives CASSSSGTHTGELFF.

V is TRBV9 and J is TRBJ2-2, with TRBD2 identical over 12 bases. The CDR3 is 17 residues long. The junction had 5 bases not matched to a gene; V was cut back by 4 bases and J by 1 base. Germline V gene lookup returns CDR1 SGDLS and CDR2 YYNGEE. The CDR3 reads CASSPRTSGENTGELFF. The CDR3 DNA reads TGTGCCAGCAGCCCGCGGACTAGCGGGGAGAACACCGGGGAGCTGTTTTTT.

This clone showed up just a few times. The gene calls are TRBV15 and TRBJ2-5; D call uncertain. This CDR3 region has 15 residues. The germline gives CDR1 LNHNV, CDR2 YYDKDF (reference sequence). V was clipped by 1 base and J by 4 bases, with 13 bases between them. The CDR3 sequence is CATSRAMGSPETQYF. The CDR3 DNA reads TGTGCCACCAGCAGAGCCATGGGCAGCCCAGAGACCCAGTACTTC.

The chain has TRBV7-3 and TRBJ2-5; D may be TRBD2 (5 bases). The germline V and J ends were trimmed by 3 bases and 5 bases, with 19 bases remaining between them. Germline CDR1 is SGHTA and CDR2 is FQGTGA. The CDR3 loop spans 16 amino acids. CDR3 sequence reads: CASSFGRAEGMETQYF. CDR3 in DNA: TGTGCCAGCAGCTTCGGGCGGGCCGAAGGGATGGAGACCCAGTACTTC. Full variable domain (missing parts from reference TRBV7-3 and TRBJ2-5): GAGVSQTPSNKVTEKGKYVELRCDPISGHTALYWYRQSLGQGPEFLIYFQGTGAADDSGLPNDRFFAVRPEGSVSTLKIQRTERGDSAVYLCASSFGRAEGMETQYFGPGTRLLVL.

There are a few counts of this clone. The chain combines TRBV6-4 with TRBJ1-5; 9 nucleotides line up with TRBD1. CDR3 length: 14 residues. Looked up from germline, CDR1 is MRHNA and CDR2 is SNTAGT. V was clipped by 7 bases and J by 6 bases; unmatched bases: 7. The CDR3 DNA reads as TGTGCCAGCACCAAGGACAGGGGTGGTCAGCCCCAGCATTTT. Translation gives CASTKDRGGQPQHF.

This clone was observed a handful of times. The chain carries TRBV9 and TRBJ1-5, with 8 bases aligning to TRBD1. CDR3 length: 17 amino acids. From germline, CDR1 is SGDLS and CDR2 YYNGEE. J lost 0 bases, V lost 4 bases, and 9 bases had no gene match. Here the CDR3 reads CASSLITGGVSNQPQHF. The CDR3 DNA follows: TGTGCCAGCAGCCTAATCACAGGGGGAGTTAGCAATCAGCCCCAGCATTTT.

The V gene is TRBV7-8, the J gene TRBJ2-4; possible D gene TRBD2, 5 bases. Per the germline V gene, CDR1 is SGHVS and CDR2 is FQNEAQ. This CDR3 is 18 amino acids long. V was trimmed by 1 base and J by 0 bases, leaving 16 bases between them. CDR3 amino acids: CASSLVLGEGLAKNIQYF. The CDR3 DNA sequence: TGTGCCAGCAGCTTAGTCCTAGGTGAAGGACTAGCCAAAAACATTCAGTACTTC. Full variable domain (outside the CDR3, taken from reference TRBV7-8 and TRBJ2-4): GAGVSQSPRYKVAKRGQDVALRCDPISGHVSLFWYQQALGQGPEFLTYFQNEAQLDKSGLPSDRFFAERPEGSVSTLKIQRTQQEDSAVYLCASSLVLGEGLAKNIQYFGAGTRLSVL.

V and J are TRBV25-1 and TRBJ2-3; tentatively, D is TRBD2 (7 bases). The CDR3 runs to 15 residues. The germline gives CDR1 MGHDK, CDR2 SYGVNS. Trimming pared 6 bases from V and 4 bases from J, leaving 17 bases between. CDR3 sequence reads: CASSLGGLWADTQYF. DNA of the CDR3: TGTGCCAGCAGCTTGGGGGGGCTCTGGGCAGATACGCAGTATTTT.

The J gene is TRBJ2-5, the V gene TRBV27; D might be TRBD1 or TRBD2, each matching 6 bases. Deletions cut 8 bases from V and 5 bases from J, with 18 bases between. The germline CDR1 and CDR2 sequences are MNHEY and SMNVEV (reference sequence). The CDR3 extends over 14 amino acids. Here the CDR3 DNA reads TGTGCCAGCTCGAGAAGGGGGGTGAGCGAGACCCAGTACTTC. Its translation: CASSRRGVSETQYF.

This clone has a handful of counts. The chain carries TRBV10-3 and TRBJ2-3; TRBD1 aligns across 7 bases. Looked up from germline, CDR1 is ENHRY and CDR2 is SYGVKD. The length of the CDR3 is 13 residues. The V gene end was trimmed by 8 bases and the J gene end by 3 bases; junction bases not matched to a gene: 5. The CDR3 protein is CAIAVQGTDTQYF. CDR3 DNA sequence: TGTGCCATCGCCGTACAGGGGACAGATACGCAGTATTTT.

The V call is TRBV28, the J call TRBJ1-2, with D unclear. The length of the CDR3 is 12 residues. Germline V gene lookup returns CDR1 MDHEN and CDR2 SYDVKM. The V and J ends lost 4 bases and 5 bases respectively, with 8 bases between them. CDR3 sequence reads: CASSYTVYGYTF. CDR3 nucleotide sequence: TGTGCCAGCAGTTATACGGTTTATGGCTACACCTTC.

This clone was found a few times. The chain carries TRBV2 and TRBJ1-6; D gene ambiguous. V lost 5 bases and J lost 9, with 11 bases in between. The CDR3 totals 13 residues. CDR1 SNHLY and CDR2 FYNNEI come from the germline V gene. CDR3 bases: TGTGCCAGCAGTCCGGACTTTGGTTCACCCCTCCACTTT. As protein: CASSPDFGSPLHF. Full variable domain (outside the CDR3, taken from reference TRBV2 and TRBJ1-6): EPEVTQTPSHQVTQMGQEVILRCVPISNHLYFYWYRQILGQKVEFLVSFYNNEISEKSEIFDDQFSVERPDGSNFTLKIRSTKLEDSAMYFCASSPDFGSPLHFGNGTRLTVT.

There are a few counts of this clone. The gene calls are TRBV7-9 and TRBJ2-7; 8 bases are a match to TRBD1. V lost 4 bases, J lost 1 base, and 3 bases stayed unmatched. Germline CDR1 and CDR2: SEHNR and FQNEAQ (reference sequence). The CDR3 spans 14 residues. The CDR3 DNA follows: TGTGCCAGCAGCTCGGGACAGGAATCCTACGAGCAGTACTTC. It encodes CASSSGQESYEQYF.

This clone was seen more than once but under ten times. The genes are TRBV7-8 and TRBJ2-5, with D possibly TRBD2 on 6 matching bases. V lost 1 base, J lost 2 bases, and 8 bases lay in between. This CDR3 spans 14 amino acids. The germline CDR1 and CDR2 sequences are SGHVS and FQNEAQ. The CDR3 DNA sequence: TGTGCCAGCAGCTTAGGTCGGGGGCAAGAGACCCAGTACTTC. This codes for CASSLGRGQETQYF.

On this clone itself: Other DNA sequences of this sample code for an identical CDR3. This chain uses TRBV28 with TRBJ1-5, with 8 positions matching TRBD1. The V gene end was trimmed by 6 bases and the J gene end by 6 bases; junction bases not matched to a gene: 7. This CDR3 is built from 14 residues. Germline V gene lookup returns CDR1 MDHEN and CDR2 SYDVKM. DNA of the CDR3: TGTGCCAGCAGAGCCGGACAGGGCGGTCAGCCCCAGCATTTT. This sequence encodes CASRAGQGGQPQHF.

CDR3 residues: CASSVGLAQTYEQYF. DNA of the CDR3: TGTGCCAGCAGCGTAGGACTAGCGCAAACCTACGAGCAGTACTTC. The V gene is TRBV9, the J gene TRBJ2-7, with TRBD2 identical over 8 bases. Germline values: CDR1 SGDLS, CDR2 YYNGEE. Trimming cost V 0 bases and J 2 bases; bases outside gene matches: 4. This CDR3 has 15 amino acids.

This clone was recorded a few times. CDR3 sequence (DNA): TGCGCCAGCAGCTTGGACTCTTTCTCCTACGAGCAGTACGTC. It encodes CASSLDSFSYEQYV. V usage is TRBV5-1 and J usage is TRBJ2-7, with D hard to call. V lost 0 bases and J lost 0, with 7 bases in between. The CDR3 extends over 14 amino acids. Germline V gene data show CDR1 as SGHRS and CDR2 as YFSETQ.

This chain links TRBV6-6 with TRBJ2-7, with D hard to call. Germline V gene lookup returns CDR1 MNHNY and CDR2 SVGAGI (reference sequence). There are 13 residues in the CDR3. V was shortened by 2 bases and J by 2 bases, with 7 bases between the two germline ends. The CDR3 nucleotides are TGTGCCAGCAGTTACGCAGTAACCTACGAGCAGTACGTC. Its translation is CASSYAVTYEQYV.

This clone was observed a handful of times. V and J are TRBV7-9 and TRBJ2-4; D remains ambiguous. V dropped 1 base and J dropped 9 bases, with 13 bases sitting between them. This CDR3 spans 14 amino acids. The germline V gene encodes CDR1 SEHNR and CDR2 FQNEAQ (reference sequence). The CDR3: CASSLDNRKSIQYF. The CDR3 DNA sequence: TGTGCCAGCAGCTTAGACAACCGCAAGAGCATTCAGTACTTC.

This clone was seen a few times. The genes are TRBV7-9 and TRBJ2-5, with D perhaps matching TRBD1 or TRBD2 (6 bases each). From germline, CDR1 is SEHNR and CDR2 FQNEAQ (reference sequence). The ends were cut back, 5 bases at V and 9 bases at J, with 16 bases in the middle. CDR3 size: 13 residues. The CDR3 reads CASSPQTGGAQYF. CDR3 bases: TGTGCCAGCAGCCCGCAGACAGGCGGGGCCCAGTACTTC.

This clone occurred a few times. The chain employs TRBV7-7 and TRBJ2-5; no definite D call. The CDR3 consists of 14 residues. The germline CDR1 and CDR2 sequences are SSHAT and FNYEAQ (reference sequence). The V end lost 2 bases, the J end lost 1 base, and 8 bases lay between the germline ends. CDR3 coding DNA: TGTGCCAGCAGCTTAAGGCAGGCCCAAGAGACCCAGTACTTC. Its protein product is CASSLRQAQETQYF.

This clone was counted a few times. Other DNA sequences of this sample code for an identical CDR3. The chain is built from TRBV14 and TRBJ2-2; TRBD2 matches at 11 bases. The V segment lost 4 bases and the J segment 5 bases; nucleotides outside the gene matches: 3. The germline V gene encodes CDR1 SGHDN and CDR2 FVKESK. The CDR3 consists of 15 residues. The CDR3 loop reads CASSLLAGVTGELFF. CDR3 coding DNA: TGTGCCAGCAGCCTACTAGCGGGAGTTACCGGGGAGCTGTTTTTT.

The J gene is TRBJ2-7, the V gene TRBV7-6; D is perhaps TRBD2 (6 bases). The CDR3 sequence is 16 residues long. V was pared by 1 base and J by 1 base, with 14 bases between. Germline CDR1 reads SGHVS; CDR2 reads FNYEAQ. The CDR3 sequence: CASSLVRSSDSYEQYF. CDR3 coding DNA: TGTGCCAGCAGCTTAGTCAGGTCTAGCGATTCCTACGAGCAGTACTTC.

About this clone: Other DNA sequences in the same sample also yield this CDR3. The chain recombines TRBV18 with TRBJ2-5; 8 bases line up with TRBD1. The germline gives CDR1 KGHSH, CDR2 LQKENI. Unmatched junction bases numbered 1, after V lost 4 bases and J lost 3 bases. The CDR3 is 13 residues long. CDR3 region: CASSQQGEETQYF. Written as DNA, the CDR3 is TGTGCCAGCTCACAACAGGGGGAAGAGACCCAGTACTTC.

V gene TRBV6-6 combines with J gene TRBJ2-7; no reliable D call. The V gene's germline CDR1 is MNHNY and CDR2 SVGAGI (reference sequence). The CDR3 totals 11 residues. V was shortened by 6 bases and J by 4 bases, with 7 bases between the two germline ends. DNA of the CDR3: TGTGCCAGCAGGGCGGTGTACGAGCAGTACTTC. Its protein product is CASRAVYEQYF.

This clone was seen a few times. This rearrangement joins TRBV30 to TRBJ1-2; 9 positions agree with TRBD1. V gave up 3 bases and J gave up 5 bases; unmatched junction bases: 7. The CDR3 consists of 14 residues. CDR1 is GTSNPN and CDR2 is SVGIG in the germline V gene (reference sequence). CDR3 nucleotides: TGTGCCTGGAGCCACGGACAGGGGACTTATGGCTACACCTTC. It specifies CAWSHGQGTYGYTF.

The chain couples TRBV27 to TRBJ2-4; TRBD1 might be the D (5 bases). The CDR3 extends over 16 amino acids. The germline gives CDR1 MNHEY, CDR2 SMNVEV (reference sequence). Trimming shortened V by 4 bases and J by 0 bases, and 13 bases separated the two germline ends. As DNA, the CDR3 is TGTGCCAGCAGTTCCAGGGCAGGGATAGCCAAAAACATTCAGTACTTC. It encodes CASSSRAGIAKNIQYF.